Each of the 27 T cell receptor beta chains below was sequenced from the same sample in a study of blood T cells in healthy people across ages. Primers used in a second PCR of roughly 7 to 12 cycles were a sample-barcoded 5' primer and a J-beta primer mix. TCRdb ran MiXCR on the 5' RACE reads and lists one entry per CDR3 protein. The sample consists of hundreds of thousands of distinct CDR3 sequences, around 34% of them appearing once. Material for sequencing was blood. The receptors were sampled from a man aged 18 to 30 in good health.

J is TRBJ1-3 and V is TRBV11-2; D remains ambiguous. Germline CDR1 is SGHAT and CDR2 is FQNNGV. Trimming removed 5 bases at V and 2 bases at J, with 10 bases between. This CDR3 has 14 amino acids. Written as DNA, the CDR3 is TGTGCCAGCAGCGTAGTTGGTCCTGGAAACACCATATATTTT. This sequence encodes CASSVVGPGNTIYF.

The rearrangement uses TRBV29-1 and TRBJ2-1; no clear D gene. There are 12 residues in the CDR3. Deletions cut 6 bases from V and 10 bases from J, with 16 bases between. Germline V lookup: CDR1 SQVTM, CDR2 ANQGSEA. The chain's CDR3 is CSVEPHGYEQFF. In DNA, the CDR3 is TGCAGCGTAGAACCTCACGGTTACGAGCAGTTCTTC.

This clonotype turned up a few times. J is TRBJ2-3 and V is TRBV20-1; 10 bases map to TRBD2. V trimming: 5 bases; J trimming: 4 bases; junction bases outside the gene matches: 9. CDR3 length: 15 residues. CDR1 is DFQATT and CDR2 is SNEGSKA in the germline V gene (reference sequence). CDR3 amino acids: CSAAPSSGSPDTQYF. The CDR3 region has the DNA TGCAGTGCTGCCCCATCTAGCGGGAGCCCAGATACGCAGTATTTT.

To note about this clonotype: Being one base from a much bigger clone, this may be a read error. CDR3 sequence reads: CAISERLAGETLYF. CDR3 bases: TGTGCCATCAGTGAGCGGCTAGCCGGAGAGACCCTGTACTTC. The chain joins TRBV10-3 to TRBJ2-7; possible D gene TRBD2, 5 bases. Germline loops: CDR1 ENHRY, CDR2 SYGVKD. The V gene lost 2 bases and the J gene lost 12 bases, with 20 bases spanning the gap. The CDR3 is 14 amino acids.

The sample holds a few counts of this clonotype. At one of its ends the junction is not consistent with the germline gene, which may arise from a read error. The CDR3 region is CASSQVGGQETRYF. The CDR3, as DNA: TGCGCCAGCAGCCAAGTGGGGGGCCAAGAGACCCGGTACTTC. The chain combines TRBV4-1 with TRBJ2-5; D might be TRBD1 or TRBD2, each matching 6 bases. CDR1 and CDR2 from the germline V gene are MGHRA and YSYEKL. The CDR3 consists of 14 residues.

V usage is TRBV9 and J usage is TRBJ2-1; D is uncertain. V was pared by 3 bases and J by 4 bases, with 14 bases between. CDR3 length: 15 residues. Germline V gene data show CDR1 as SGDLS and CDR2 as YYNGEE. In DNA form, the CDR3 reads TGTGCCAGCAGCGCCCAGAGGCCAAATTACAATGAGCAGTTCTTC. It yields the protein CASSAQRPNYNEQFF. Variable domain in full (rest from reference TRBV9 and TRBJ2-1): DSGVTQTPKHLITATGQRVTLRCSPRSGDLSVYWYQQSLDQGLQFLIQYYNGEERAKGNILERFSAQQFPDLHSELNLSSLELGDSALYFCASSAQRPNYNEQFFGPGTRLTVL.

This clonotype appeared many times. This sequence joins TRBV4-3 and TRBJ2-3; TRBD1 might be the D (6 bases). The CDR3 sequence is 20 residues long. Deletions cut 1 base from V and 4 bases from J, with 27 bases between. CDR1 is LGHNA and CDR2 is YSLEER in the germline V gene. The CDR3 loop is CASSQAFTGPGVSEPDTQYF. The DNA for the CDR3 is TGCGCCAGCAGCCAAGCCTTTACAGGGCCCGGGGTTTCCGAGCCAGATACGCAGTATTTT.

A word on this clonotype: This may be a read error, as it is one base from a much larger clone. The rearrangement uses TRBV14 and TRBJ2-3; D may be TRBD1 (6 bases). The CDR3 sequence is 17 residues long. The V end was cut by 3 bases, the J end by 4 bases, with 20 bases between. From germline, CDR1 is SGHDN and CDR2 FVKESK. Here the CDR3 reads CASSQKSVTGRSDTQYF. CDR3 sequence (DNA): TGTGCCAGCAGCCAGAAGAGTGTCACAGGGCGCTCAGATACGCAGTATTTT.

Only a few counts were recorded for this clonotype. The chain has TRBV20-1 and TRBJ2-3; 10 bases are shared with TRBD2. V lost 0 bases and J lost 2; bases outside the gene matches: 8. This CDR3 contains 17 residues. The V gene's germline CDR1 is DFQATT and CDR2 SNEGSKA (reference sequence). CDR3 sequence: CSARDLSGGPHTDTQYF. CDR3 in DNA: TGCAGTGCTAGAGATCTTAGCGGGGGGCCACACACAGATACGCAGTATTTT.

About this clonotype: Its ends do not fully match the called genes, so a read error is possible. CDR3 loop: CASSLAWGTGANALTF. The CDR3 nucleotides are TGTGCCAGCAGCTTAGCGTGGGGGACTGGGGCCAACGCCCTGACTTTC. This sequence joins TRBV11-1 and TRBJ2-6, with a possible D match to TRBD2 (6 bases). CDR3 length equals 16 residues. CDR1 is SGHAT, CDR2 FQDESV, per germline (reference sequence).

For this clonotype: A much bigger clone sits one base away, suggesting this may be a read error. The gene calls are TRBV12-3 or TRBV12-4 and TRBJ2-7, with TRBD2 matching over 10 bases. V lost 6 bases to trimming and J lost 7 bases; unmatched junction nucleotides: 9. The CDR3 extends over 14 amino acids. The CDR3 DNA reads TGTGCCAGCAGCCGGACTAGCGGATACAATGAGCAGTACTTC. Protein product: CASSRTSGYNEQYF.

The chain carries TRBV12-3 or TRBV12-4 and TRBJ1-1, with TRBD1 matching 9 bases. The CDR3 has 17 residues. Trimming removed 1 base from V and 0 bases from J; junction bases left unmatched: 6. The chain's CDR3 is CASSLGQGEGMNTEAFF. CDR3 bases: TGTGCCAGCAGTTTAGGACAGGGGGAGGGAATGAACACTGAAGCTTTCTTT.

This clonotype was seen a few times. J is TRBJ2-5 and V is TRBV3-1; either TRBD1 or TRBD2 may fit D (6 bases each). Germline V gives CDR1 LGHDT, CDR2 YNNKEL (reference sequence). The CDR3 totals 13 residues. Deletions cut 2 bases from V and 5 bases from J, with 9 bases between. For the CDR3, the DNA is TGTGCCAGCAGCCAAAGGGGGGCGGAGACCCAGTACTTC. Protein: CASSQRGAETQYF.

The J gene is TRBJ2-1, the V gene TRBV20-1; 7 positions agree with TRBD1. Germline CDR1 DFQATT, CDR2 SNEGSKA (reference sequence). J was trimmed by 3 bases and V by 1 base; bases with no gene match: 6. The CDR3 has 15 residues. For the CDR3, the DNA is TGCAGTGCTAGAGGATCACAGGGGCACTACAATGAGCAGTTCTTC. As protein: CSARGSQGHYNEQFF.

Written as DNA, the CDR3 is TGCAGTGCTGGACTAGCGGTTAGCACAGATACGCAGTATTTT. As protein: CSAGLAVSTDTQYF. The chain uses TRBV20-1 and TRBJ2-3; 10 nucleotides align to TRBD2. From germline, CDR1 is DFQATT and CDR2 SNEGSKA (reference sequence). The J segment lost 0 bases and the V segment lost 5 bases, leaving 2 bases of the junction unmatched. The CDR3 has 14 amino acids.

Notes on this clonotype: One end of the junction fails to match germline, which may point to a read error. The gene calls are TRBV19 and TRBJ2-3; TRBD1 matches 8 bases. Germline loops: CDR1 LNHDA, CDR2 SQIVND (reference sequence). The CDR3 runs 14 residues. The CDR3 DNA sequence: TGTGCCAGTAGTATCGGAACAGGGGGAGATGCGCAGTATTTT. It yields the protein CASSIGTGGDAQYF.

The CDR3 nucleotides are TGCGCCAGCAGCCATGGCGTCGGGAATGAGCAGTTCTTC. Residues: CASSHGVGNEQFF. The chain links TRBV4-3 to TRBJ2-1, with D uncertain. V shed 3 bases and J shed 7 bases, with 10 bases lying between them. Germline values: CDR1 LGHNA, CDR2 YSLEER. The CDR3 runs to 13 residues.

This clonotype was recorded at least ten times. This chain joins TRBV7-3 and TRBJ2-1; 7 nucleotides match TRBD1. Germline lookup yields CDR1 SGHTA and CDR2 FQGTGA. With V trimmed by 4 bases and J by 6 bases, 9 bases remained unmatched. The length of the CDR3 is 15 residues. CDR3 in DNA: TGTGCCAGCAGCTCGACAGGGTCCCCCTCCAATGAGCAGTTCTTC. Protein product: CASSSTGSPSNEQFF.

This clonotype was found a few times. This chain uses TRBV12-3 or TRBV12-4 with TRBJ1-1, with a weak D call TRBD1 (5 bases). The V end was cut by 1 base, the J end by 1 base, with 10 bases between. CDR3 length: 15 amino acids. CDR3 loop: CASSLGTLSNTEAFF. The CDR3 nucleotides are TGTGCCAGCAGTTTAGGGACACTCTCGAACACTGAAGCTTTCTTT.

This clonotype was recorded at least ten times. CDR3 in amino acids: CASSSHYNEQFF. As DNA, the CDR3 is TGTGCCAGCAGCTCTCACTACAATGAGCAGTTCTTC. This chain joins TRBV7-2 and TRBJ2-1; D not certain. The CDR3 length is 12 residues. Trimming removed 4 bases from V and 3 bases from J, with 4 bases in between. Germline loops: CDR1 SGHTA, CDR2 FQGNSA.

The chain is built from TRBV6-2 or TRBV6-3 and TRBJ2-5; D assignment may be TRBD1 or TRBD2 (7 bases each). The V end was cut by 2 bases, the J end by 7 bases, with 17 bases between. Germline lookup yields CDR1 MNHEY and CDR2 SVGEGT. CDR3 size: 15 residues. This chain's CDR3 is CASSYGATGRGTQYF. The CDR3 DNA is TGTGCCAGCAGTTACGGGGCGACAGGGAGGGGGACCCAGTACTTC.

Here the CDR3 reads CASSQQPKHSYGYTF. CDR3 DNA: TGTGCCAGCAGCCAACAACCAAAGCACAGCTATGGCTACACCTTC. The chain recombines TRBV3-1 with TRBJ1-2; D is unclear. The CDR3 consists of 15 residues. Trimming took off 2 bases at V and 4 bases at J, with 14 bases between the two ends. Germline V gives CDR1 LGHDT, CDR2 YNNKEL (reference sequence).

The table lists this clonotype with a few counts. The rearrangement joins TRBV20-1 to TRBJ1-5; no reliable D call. V lost 0 bases, J lost 3 bases, and 6 bases lay in between. Germline CDR1 and CDR2: DFQATT and SNEGSKA (reference sequence). The length of the CDR3 is 13 residues. The CDR3 coding sequence is TGCAGTGCTAGAGAAGCCCCCAATCAGCCCCAGCATTTT. Amino acid sequence: CSAREAPNQPQHF.

This clonotype has only a few counts. CDR3 sequence (DNA): TGTGCCAGCAGGAGCGGGGATGGGGAGCTGTTTTTT. Residues: CASRSGDGELFF. The J gene is TRBJ2-2, the V gene TRBV6-6, with TRBD2 identical over 7 bases. The CDR3 is 12 residues long. The junction had 3 bases not matched to a gene; V was cut back by 6 bases and J by 8 bases. Germline-derived CDR1 and CDR2 are MNHNY and SVGAGI (reference sequence).

The J gene is TRBJ2-1, the V gene TRBV6-5; D tentatively reads TRBD1 or TRBD2 (5 bases each). The length of the CDR3 is 17 residues. V was cut by 2 bases and J by 4 bases, with 18 bases left in between. Looked up from germline, CDR1 is MNHEY and CDR2 is SVGAGI. The CDR3 DNA reads TGTGCCAGCAGTTACACCTCCGGGACGGAAATATACAATGAGCAGTTCTTC. Protein sequence: CASSYTSGTEIYNEQFF.

This clonotype showed up just a few times. V is TRBV9 and J is TRBJ2-5, with 7 bases that match TRBD1. The CDR3 runs to 18 residues. The trim removed 3 bases at V and 4 bases at J, leaving 18 bases unmatched. Per the germline V gene, CDR1 is SGDLS and CDR2 is YYNGEE. CDR3 sequence: CASSARLPQTGRRETQYF. The CDR3, as DNA: TGTGCCAGCAGCGCCCGCCTCCCACAGACAGGGCGTAGAGAGACCCAGTACTTC. Supplemented by reference TRBV9 and TRBJ2-5, the full variable domain reads DSGVTQTPKHLITATGQRVTLRCSPRSGDLSVYWYQQSLDQGLQFLIQYYNGEERAKGNILERFSAQQFPDLHSELNLSSLELGDSALYFCASSARLPQTGRRETQYFGPGTRLLVL.

There are a few counts of this clonotype. The J gene is TRBJ1-2, the V gene TRBV7-2, with D unresolved. The CDR3 covers 14 residues. Trimming left V 6 bases short and J 1 base short, with 12 bases between. The germline CDR1 and CDR2 sequences are SGHTA and FQGNSA. This chain's CDR3 is CASRSRGINYGYTF. For the CDR3, the DNA is TGTGCCAGCAGGTCGCGAGGGATTAACTATGGCTACACCTTC.